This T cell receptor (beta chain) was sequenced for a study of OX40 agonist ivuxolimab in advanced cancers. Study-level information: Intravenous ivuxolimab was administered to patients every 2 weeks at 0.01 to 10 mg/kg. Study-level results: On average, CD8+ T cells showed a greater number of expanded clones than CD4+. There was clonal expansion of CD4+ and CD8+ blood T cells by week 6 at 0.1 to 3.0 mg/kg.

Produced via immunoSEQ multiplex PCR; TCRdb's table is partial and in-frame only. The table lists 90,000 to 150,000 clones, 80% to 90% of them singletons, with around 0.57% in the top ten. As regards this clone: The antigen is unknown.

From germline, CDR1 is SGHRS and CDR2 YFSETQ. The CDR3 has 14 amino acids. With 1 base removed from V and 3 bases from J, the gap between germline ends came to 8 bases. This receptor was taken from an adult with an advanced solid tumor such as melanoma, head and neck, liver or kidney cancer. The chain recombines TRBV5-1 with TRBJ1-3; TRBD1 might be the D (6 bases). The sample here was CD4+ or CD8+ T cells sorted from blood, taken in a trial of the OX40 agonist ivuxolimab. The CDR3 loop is CASSLTGSGNTIYF. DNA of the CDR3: TGCGCCAGCAGCTTGACAGGGAGTGGAAACACCATATATTTT. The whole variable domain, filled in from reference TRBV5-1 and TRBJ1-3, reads KAGVTQTPRYLIKTRGQQVTLSCSPISGHRSVSWYQQTPGQGLQFLFEYFSETQRNKGNFPGRFSGRQFSNSRSEMNVSTLELGDSALYLCASSLTGSGNTIYFGEGSWLTVV.